This T cell receptor beta chain was observed in a study of CD4 T cells in relation to SARS-CoV-2 and coronaviruses. General observations from the study: Culture-expanded clones reflect memory recall rather than primary priming during culture.

A word on this clone: Its antigen is unknown.

TCRdb keeps only in-frame clones here, not all; method: immunoSEQ multiplex PCR. The sample lists around 37,000 clones, approximately 85% seen once, with approximately 3.1% in the top ten. The ends were cut back, 6 bases at V and 1 base at J, with 16 bases in the middle. Looked up from germline, CDR1 is MDHEN and CDR2 is SYDVKM. CDR3 length equals 16 residues. The chain is built from TRBV28 and TRBJ1-5, with D uncertain. The clonotype originates from an adult with COVID-19. The sample was memory CD4+ T cells from PBMCs. The CDR3 DNA reads TGTGCCAGCAGCCCCCTTAGGGCAGCAAGCAATCAGCCCCAGCATTTT. This codes for CASSPLRAASNQPQHF.